The text below deals with one T cell receptor (beta chain). Its antigen is unknown. This sample stems from a study of human T cells and chemical hapten exposure. Study as a whole: A mostly female patient group had alopecia areata, totalis or universalis. The study's findings and limits: Healthy individuals' immune responses may differ from those of donors, who had alopecia. TCRs above 1 in 1000 frequency stayed constant with DPC sensitization.

Time point given: pre-sensitization, week 0. Sample treatment: therapeutic diphenylcyclopropenone sensitization with weekly scalp DPC. This CDR3 is 15 amino acids long. The germline gives CDR1 MDHEN, CDR2 SYDVKM. Trimming left V 6 bases short and J 0 bases short, with 11 bases between. TCRdb processed the RACE reads anew with MiXCR; each CDR3 protein has one entry. The sample has roughly 260,000 distinct CDR3 sequences; 7% to 10% are singletons. The material sequenced was whole blood, taken in connection with sensitization to the hapten diphenylcyclopropenone (DPC). The V call is TRBV28, the J call TRBJ1-4; D not resolved. This receptor was identified in a woman between 40 and 55 years old with alopecia areata. Some clones in this sample may be carry-over from other donors' samples. In DNA, the CDR3 is TGTGCCAGCAGGCCATACCGGGCAACTAATGAAAAACTGTTTTTT. Translating it yields CASRPYRATNEKLFF.